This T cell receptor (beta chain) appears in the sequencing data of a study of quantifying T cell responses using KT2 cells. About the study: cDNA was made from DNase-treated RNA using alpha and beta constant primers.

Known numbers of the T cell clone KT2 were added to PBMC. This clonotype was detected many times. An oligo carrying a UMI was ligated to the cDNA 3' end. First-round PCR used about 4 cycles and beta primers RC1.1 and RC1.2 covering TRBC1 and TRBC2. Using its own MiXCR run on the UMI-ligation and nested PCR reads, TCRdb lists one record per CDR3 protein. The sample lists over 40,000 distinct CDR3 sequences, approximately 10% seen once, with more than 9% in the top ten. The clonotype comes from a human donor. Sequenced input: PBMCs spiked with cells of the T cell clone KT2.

CDR3 residues: CATSRDSLETDTQYF. DNA of the CDR3: TGTGCCACCAGCAGAGATTCTTTGGAGACAGATACGCAGTATTTT. The chain joins TRBV15 to TRBJ2-3; D ambiguous. The CDR3 has 15 amino acids. With 0 bases removed from V and 3 bases from J, the gap between germline ends came to 10 bases. Germline V gene data show CDR1 as LNHNV and CDR2 as YYDKDF (reference sequence). Full variable domain (remainder filled in from reference TRBV15 and TRBJ2-3): DAMVIQNPRYQVTQFGKPVTLSCSQTLNHNVMYWYQQKSSQAPKLLFHYYDKDFNNEADTPDNFQSRRPNTSFCFLDIRSPGLGDTAMYLCATSRDSLETDTQYFGPGTRLTVL.